A selection of T cell receptor beta chains follows, all from one sample in a study of metastatic and nonmetastatic thyroid tumors. TCRdb recomputed clones from the PCR reads via MiXCR. Counted here are 22,000 or so clones, roughly 11% occurring once; the ten biggest clones make up less than 30%. Sequencing was carried out using blood. These receptors were taken from a female donor with papillary thyroid cancer or a benign thyroid nodule (not recorded which). Some clones in this sample may be carry-over from other donors' samples. Both conserved end residues are part of each CDR3. The D gene is left open where the match is weak. Only part of the rows carry a size: once, few, many, or a class if the clone is expanded.

V	length	D	J	size	DNA	CDR3
TRBV4-1	16	-	TRBJ1-1	many	TGCGCCAGCAGCCAACTATGGAGCCTCGAGAACACTGAAGCTTTCTTT	CASSQLWSLENTEAFF
TRBV6-1	14	-	TRBJ2-5	medium-sized	TGTGCCAGCACCGATAGGGGGGGACGTGAGACCCAGTACTTC	CASTDRGGRETQYF
TRBV10-3	14	-	TRBJ2-3	many	TGTGCCATCAGTGAGGGTGGCAGCACAGATACGCAGTATTTT	CAISEGGSTDTQYF
TRBV28	16	TRBD1	TRBJ1-3	few	TGTGCCAGCATCTCGGCGGGACAGGGCTCAGGAAACACCATATATTTT	CASISAGQGSGNTIYF
TRBV6-2/TRBV6-3	16	-	TRBJ2-7	medium-sized	TGTGCCAGCAGTTACTCCCACGGGGAGCCAACCTACGAGCAGTACTTC	CASSYSHGEPTYEQYF
TRBV5-8	15	-	TRBJ2-2	many	TGTGCCAGCAGCTTGACAGGGTTGGCCACCGGGGAGCTGTTTTTT	CASSLTGLATGELFF
TRBV20-1	12	-	TRBJ2-5	-	TGCAGTGCTCTGTCGGTAGAAGAGACCCAGTACTTC	CSALSVEETQYF
TRBV15	15	-	TRBJ2-7	many	TGTGCCACCAGCAGTAATCCGACAGGAATGGCCGAGCAGTACTTC	CATSSNPTGMAEQYF
TRBV28	13	-	TRBJ1-1	medium-sized	TGTGCCAGCAGAGCAGGAATCAACACTGAAGCTTTCTTT	CASRAGINTEAFF
TRBV19	14	-	TRBJ2-7	many	TGTGCCAGTAGCCCCGGAGCCCAAGGCTACGAGCAGTACTTC	CASSPGAQGYEQYF
TRBV11-1	16	TRBD1	TRBJ2-3	many	TGTGCCAGCAGCTTGGCAATACAGGGGGCATCCCGGGCGCAGTATTTT	CASSLAIQGASRAQYF
TRBV3-1	15	TRBD2	TRBJ2-1	-	TGTGCCAGCAGCTCACCGGGACTAGGGGACAATGAGCAGTTCTTC	CASSSPGLGDNEQFF